One and the same sample provided the 22 T cell receptor beta chains below, sequenced in a study of blood T cells in healthy people across ages. With a J-beta primer mix and a sample-barcoded 5' primer, a second PCR ran about 7 to 12 cycles. TCRdb fed the 5' RACE reads into MiXCR, producing one record per CDR3 protein. Of fewer than 950,000 distinct CDR3 sequences listed, around 34% were seen once; the top ten hold about an eighth. Sequenced sample: blood. These receptors all come from a man aged 18-30 years in good health.

This chain connects TRBV7-2 to TRBJ2-1, with 8 positions matching TRBD2. Germline V gives CDR1 SGHTA, CDR2 FQGNSA. J lost 13 bases, V lost 6 bases, and 14 bases had no gene match. There are 14 residues in the CDR3. The CDR3 DNA reads TGTGCCAGCAGTCAGAACGGGGGGGCAGAGACCCAGTTCTTC. Amino acid sequence: CASSQNGGAETQFF. Based on the CDR3 plus reference TRBV7-2 and TRBJ2-1, the full variable domain is GAGVSQSPSNKVTEKGKDVELRCDPISGHTALYWYRQSLGQGLEFLIYFQGNSAPDKSGLPSDRFSAERTGGSVSTLTIQRTQQEDSAVYLCASSQNGGAETQFFGPGTRLTVL.

This clonotype showed up just a few times. The rearrangement joins TRBV4-3 to TRBJ1-2; tentative D call: TRBD1 (6 bases). V lost 4 bases, J lost 2 bases, and 20 bases lay in between. Looked up from germline, CDR1 is LGHNA and CDR2 is YSLEER. The CDR3 extends over 17 amino acids. The CDR3 DNA follows: TGCGCCAGCAGCCTTATGGGGGGCCCAAATCAGAACTATGGCTACACCTTC. It specifies CASSLMGGPNQNYGYTF.

This rearrangement joins TRBV6-1 to TRBJ2-6, with TRBD1 matching over 8 bases. The germline V gene has CDR1 MNHNS and CDR2 SASEGT. This CDR3 spans 17 amino acids. Unmatched junction bases numbered 7, after V lost 6 bases and J lost 0 bases. The DNA for the CDR3 is TGTGCCAGCAGAACCGGGACAGGAACCTCTGGGGCCAACGTCCTGACTTTC. Translation gives CASRTGTGTSGANVLTF.

This clonotype was observed a handful of times. The V gene is TRBV6-5, the J gene TRBJ2-4, with 10 bases that match TRBD1. J gave up 3 bases and V 5 bases, and 4 bases lay outside the gene matches. CDR3 length equals 15 residues. Germline V gene data show CDR1 as MNHEY and CDR2 as SVGAGI. The CDR3 DNA reads TGTGCCAGCAGTGGGACAGGGGAGAACAAAAACATTCAGTACTTC. Residues: CASSGTGENKNIQYF.

This clonotype has more than one count but fewer than ten. V gene TRBV5-1 combines with J gene TRBJ2-2; TRBD1 might be the D (6 bases). Trimming stripped 3 bases from V and 3 bases from J, with 15 bases between. The CDR3 totals 16 residues. Germline lookup yields CDR1 SGHRS and CDR2 YFSETQ. The DNA for the CDR3 is TGCGCCAGCAGCTGGCCCTTAGCAGGGGACACCGGGGAGCTGTTTTTT. Translated: CASSWPLAGDTGELFF.

This clonotype was seen a few times. V gene TRBV25-1 combines with J gene TRBJ2-7; 7 bases match TRBD1. In germline, CDR1 is MGHDK, CDR2 SYGVNS. The CDR3 consists of 13 residues. V was clipped by 3 bases and J by 6 bases; unmatched bases: 5. CDR3 nucleotide sequence: TGTGCCAGCAGTGAGGGCAGGGGGTGCGAGCAGTACTTC. Translated: CASSEGRGCEQYF.

In regard to this clonotype: A much bigger clone sits one base away, suggesting this may be a read error. This sequence joins TRBV20-1 and TRBJ2-3; 8 bases agree with TRBD1. The CDR3 runs to 13 residues. J lost 5 bases, V lost 5 bases, and 6 bases had no gene match. The germline V gene has CDR1 DFQATT and CDR2 SNEGSKA (reference sequence). The chain's CDR3 is CSAPCTGGDTQYF. The CDR3 nucleotides are TGCAGTGCTCCTTGCACAGGGGGAGATACGCAGTATTTT.

The rearrangement links TRBV20-1 to TRBJ2-5; the D gene is possibly TRBD1 (6 bases). V was clipped by 3 bases and J by 7 bases, with 15 bases between them. CDR1 and CDR2 (germline): DFQATT, SNEGSKA (reference sequence). CDR3 length: 13 amino acids. The CDR3 sequence is CSARAGDLGTQYF. The CDR3, as DNA: TGCAGTGCTAGGGCAGGGGACCTGGGGACCCAGTACTTC.

The rearrangement joins TRBV6-6 to TRBJ2-3, with no clear D. Germline CDR1 and CDR2: MNHNY and SVGAGI (reference sequence). Trimming removed 5 bases from V and 4 bases from J, with 13 bases in between. This CDR3 has 14 amino acids. The DNA of the CDR3 is TGTGCCAGCAGTGGGCTCAAAGGCGCAGATACGCAGTATTTT. It yields the protein CASSGLKGADTQYF.

This clonotype was detected a few times. V usage is TRBV5-1 and J usage is TRBJ2-1; the match to TRBD1 covers 7 bases. V shed 0 bases and J 10 bases; nucleotides not matched to a gene: 7. Germline V CDR1 and CDR2: SGHRS, YFSETQ. The length of the CDR3 is 14 residues. The CDR3 reads CASSLATGAEEQFF. In nucleotides, the CDR3 is TGCGCCAGCAGCTTGGCCACAGGGGCCGAGGAGCAGTTCTTC.

CDR3 protein: CSVHPAYRGTDTQYF. The CDR3 nucleotides read TGCAGCGTACACCCTGCGTACAGGGGGACAGATACGCAGTATTTT. The chain is built from TRBV29-1 and TRBJ2-3; 8 positions match TRBD1. The trim removed 6 bases at V and 3 bases at J, leaving 11 bases unmatched. Per the germline V gene, CDR1 is SQVTM and CDR2 is ANQGSEA. CDR3 length: 15 residues.

The CDR3 region has the DNA TGTGCCATCAGGACAGAGGGGGACACTGAAGCTTTCTTT. This encodes CAIRTEGDTEAFF. The chain is built from TRBV10-3 and TRBJ1-1; possible D gene TRBD1, 6 bases. CDR3 size: 13 residues. Trimming took off 6 bases at V and 3 bases at J, with 11 bases between the two ends. Germline V gene data show CDR1 as ENHRY and CDR2 as SYGVKD.

The V gene is TRBV7-2, the J gene TRBJ2-3; D perhaps matches TRBD1 (5 bases). There are 15 residues in the CDR3. The V end was cut by 1 base, the J end by 6 bases, with 14 bases between. Germline V lookup: CDR1 SGHTA, CDR2 FQGNSA. The CDR3 sequence: CASSLEGHLRDTQYF. As DNA, the CDR3 is TGTGCCAGCAGCTTAGAAGGACACTTGCGGGATACGCAGTATTTT.

There are many counts of this clonotype. The J gene is TRBJ1-2, the V gene TRBV12-3 or TRBV12-4; a weak D match, TRBD1 (5 bases). Between the trimmed V and J ends, which lost 7 bases and 3 bases, there was a span of 9 bases. The CDR3 covers 12 residues. CDR3 protein: CASTRGDYGYTF. The DNA for the CDR3 is TGTGCCAGCACACGGGGGGACTATGGCTACACCTTC.

The DNA for the CDR3 is TGCGCCAGCAGCTTGACCGGTAACGCGGGCACTGAAGCTTTCTTT. This codes for CASSLTGNAGTEAFF. This rearrangement joins TRBV5-1 to TRBJ1-1; D remains ambiguous. The germline V gene has CDR1 SGHRS and CDR2 YFSETQ. V was cut by 1 base and J by 4 bases, with 14 bases left in between. This CDR3 is 15 amino acids long.

Concerning this clonotype itself: This may be a read error: a much more frequent sequence differs by one nucleotide. J is TRBJ2-1 and V is TRBV29-1; D perhaps matches TRBD1 (5 bases). The germline V gene has CDR1 SQVTM and CDR2 ANQGSEA. The CDR3 length is 11 residues. The ends were cut back, 7 bases at V and 6 bases at J, with 10 bases in the middle. Here the CDR3 reads CSGPRANEQFF. The CDR3 DNA is TGCAGCGGTCCCAGGGCCAATGAGCAGTTCTTC.

Concerning this clonotype: An end of the junction differs from the germline gene, which may be a read error. The chain carries TRBV7-2 and TRBJ2-5, with 9 nucleotides matching TRBD2. Germline CDR1 SGHTA, CDR2 FQGNSA. CDR3 length: 15 amino acids. The DNA for the CDR3 is TGTGCCGGCAGTCGTAGCGGGGGACTTCTGGAGACCCAGTACTTC. Its protein product is CAGSRSGGLLETQYF. Together with reference TRBV7-2 and TRBJ2-5, the CDR3 gives the full variable domain: GAGVSQSPSNKVTEKGKDVELRCDPISGHTALYWYRQSLGQGLEFLIYFQGNSAPDKSGLPSDRFSAERTGGSVSTLTIQRTQQEDSAVYLCAGSRSGGLLETQYFGPGTRLLVL.

This chain uses TRBV5-1 with TRBJ2-1, with 11 positions matching TRBD1. CDR1 and CDR2 (germline): SGHRS, YFSETQ. The V gene end was trimmed by 2 bases and the J gene end by 8 bases; junction bases not matched to a gene: 6. The CDR3 has 15 amino acids. This chain's CDR3 is CASSFRTGGRYEQFF. Here the CDR3 DNA reads TGCGCCAGCAGCTTTCGGACAGGGGGCAGATATGAGCAGTTCTTC.

There are many counts of this clonotype. The rearrangement uses TRBV4-3 and TRBJ2-7; D unresolved. Trimming removed 3 bases at V and 3 bases at J, with 9 bases between. The CDR3 length is 13 residues. CDR1 LGHNA and CDR2 YSLEER come from the germline V gene. The CDR3 loop reads CASSQKAYYEQYF. The CDR3 DNA reads as TGCGCCAGCAGCCAGAAGGCATACTACGAGCAGTACTTC.

The chain employs TRBV12-3 or TRBV12-4 and TRBJ2-3; D may be TRBD1 or TRBD2 (6 bases each). V dropped 6 bases and J dropped 4 bases, with 23 bases sitting between them. The CDR3 covers 17 residues. The CDR3 region is CASRHSQGGPSADTQYF. The CDR3, as DNA: TGTGCCAGCAGGCATTCACAGGGAGGCCCTTCCGCAGATACGCAGTATTTT.

This clonotype was observed at least ten times. V and J are TRBV20-1 and TRBJ1-2, with a tentative D call TRBD1 (6 bases). V lost 2 bases and J 7 bases, leaving 17 bases between the germline ends. The V gene's germline CDR1 is DFQATT and CDR2 SNEGSKA (reference sequence). The CDR3 is 14 amino acids. The CDR3 is CSARSTGTSSGYTF. The CDR3, as DNA: TGCAGTGCTAGAAGCACAGGGACCTCCTCTGGCTACACCTTC.

This chain connects TRBV6-1 to TRBJ1-2, with 7 bases identical to TRBD1. This CDR3 contains 16 residues. Germline CDR1 and CDR2: MNHNS and SASEGT. The J segment lost 3 bases and the V segment lost 1 base, leaving 8 bases of the junction unmatched. The CDR3 protein is CASSEDSRTGDYGYTF. The CDR3 nucleotides read TGTGCCAGCAGTGAAGATAGCCGGACAGGAGACTATGGCTACACCTTC.